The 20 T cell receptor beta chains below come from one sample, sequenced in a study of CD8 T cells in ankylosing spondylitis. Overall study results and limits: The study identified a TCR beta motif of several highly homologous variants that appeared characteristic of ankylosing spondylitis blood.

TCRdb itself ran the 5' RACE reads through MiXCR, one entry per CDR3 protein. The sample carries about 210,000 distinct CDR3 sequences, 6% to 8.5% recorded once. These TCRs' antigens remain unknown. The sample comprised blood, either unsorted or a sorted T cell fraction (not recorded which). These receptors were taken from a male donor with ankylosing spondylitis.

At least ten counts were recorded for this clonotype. This CDR3 reads CASKPEEASNEQFF. The CDR3 region has the DNA TGCGCCAGCAAACCTGAGGAAGCGAGCAATGAGCAGTTCTTC. V usage is TRBV4-3 and J usage is TRBJ2-1, with unresolved D. The V end lost 7 bases, the J end lost 6 bases, and 16 bases lay between the germline ends. The CDR3 spans 14 residues. In germline, CDR1 is LGHNA, CDR2 YSLEER.

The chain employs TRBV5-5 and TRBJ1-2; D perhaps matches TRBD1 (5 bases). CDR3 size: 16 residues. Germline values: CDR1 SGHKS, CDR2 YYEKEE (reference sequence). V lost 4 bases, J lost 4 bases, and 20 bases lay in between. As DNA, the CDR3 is TGTGCCAGCAGCGGACTCGGGACCCATGAGGCCTATGGCTACACCTTC. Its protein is CASSGLGTHEAYGYTF. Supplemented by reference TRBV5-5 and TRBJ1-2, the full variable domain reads DAGVTQSPTHLIKTRGQQVTLRCSPISGHKSVSWYQQVLGQGPQFIFQYYEKEERGRGNFPDRFSARQFPNYSSELNVNALLLGDSALYLCASSGLGTHEAYGYTFGSGTRLTVV.

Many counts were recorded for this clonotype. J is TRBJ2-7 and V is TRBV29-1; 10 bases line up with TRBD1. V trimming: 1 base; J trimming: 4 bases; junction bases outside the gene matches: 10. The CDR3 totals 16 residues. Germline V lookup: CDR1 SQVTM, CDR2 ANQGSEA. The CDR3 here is CSVEAPGDRGLYEQYF. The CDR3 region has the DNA TGCAGCGTTGAAGCCCCTGGGGACAGGGGTTTATACGAGCAGTACTTC.

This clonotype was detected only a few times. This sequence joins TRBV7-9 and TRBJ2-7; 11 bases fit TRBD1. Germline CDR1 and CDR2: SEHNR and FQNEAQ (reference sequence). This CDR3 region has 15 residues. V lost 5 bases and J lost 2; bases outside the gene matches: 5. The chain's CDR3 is CASSTWGQGAYEQYF. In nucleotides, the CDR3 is TGTGCCAGCAGCACCTGGGGACAGGGGGCCTACGAGCAGTACTTC.

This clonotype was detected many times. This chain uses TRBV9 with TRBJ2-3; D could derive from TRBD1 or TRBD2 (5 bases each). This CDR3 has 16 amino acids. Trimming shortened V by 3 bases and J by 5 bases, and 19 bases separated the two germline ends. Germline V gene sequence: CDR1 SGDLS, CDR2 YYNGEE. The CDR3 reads CASSARGEGLLDTQYF. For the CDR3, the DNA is TGTGCCAGCAGCGCAAGAGGGGAAGGTCTATTAGATACGCAGTATTTT.

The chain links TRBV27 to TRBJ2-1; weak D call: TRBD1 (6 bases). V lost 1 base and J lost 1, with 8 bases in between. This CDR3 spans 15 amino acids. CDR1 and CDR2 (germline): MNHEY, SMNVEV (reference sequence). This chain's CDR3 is CASSLWGLSYNEQFF. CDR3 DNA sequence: TGTGCCAGCAGTTTATGGGGGCTTTCCTACAATGAGCAGTTCTTC.

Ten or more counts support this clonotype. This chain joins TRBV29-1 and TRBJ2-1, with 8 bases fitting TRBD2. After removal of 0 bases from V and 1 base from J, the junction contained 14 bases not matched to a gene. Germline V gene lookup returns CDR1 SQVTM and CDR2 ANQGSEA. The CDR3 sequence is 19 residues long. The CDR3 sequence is CSVEDIQGTSGGSYNEQFF. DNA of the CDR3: TGCAGCGTTGAAGATATACAGGGAACCAGCGGGGGTTCCTACAATGAGCAGTTCTTC.

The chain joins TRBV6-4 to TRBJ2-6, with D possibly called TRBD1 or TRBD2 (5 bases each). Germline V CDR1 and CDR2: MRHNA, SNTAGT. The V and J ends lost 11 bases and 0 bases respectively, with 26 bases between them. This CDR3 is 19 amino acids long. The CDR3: CALFRGPQGLFSGANVLTF. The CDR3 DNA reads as TGTGCCCTCTTTAGGGGACCCCAGGGCCTTTTCTCTGGGGCCAACGTCCTGACTTTC.

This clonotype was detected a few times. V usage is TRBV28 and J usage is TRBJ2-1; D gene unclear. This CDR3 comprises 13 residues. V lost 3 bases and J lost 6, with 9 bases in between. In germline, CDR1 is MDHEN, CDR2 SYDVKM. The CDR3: CASSLDHPNEQFF. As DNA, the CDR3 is TGTGCCAGCAGTTTGGACCATCCCAATGAGCAGTTCTTC.

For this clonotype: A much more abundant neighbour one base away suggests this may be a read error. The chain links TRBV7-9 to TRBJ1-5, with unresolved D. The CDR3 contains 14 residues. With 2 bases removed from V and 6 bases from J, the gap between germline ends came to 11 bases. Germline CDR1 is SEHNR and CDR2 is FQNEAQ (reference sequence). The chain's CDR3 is CASSLPAEFQPQHF. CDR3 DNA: TGTGCCAGCAGCTTACCAGCGGAATTTCAGCCCCAGCATTTT.

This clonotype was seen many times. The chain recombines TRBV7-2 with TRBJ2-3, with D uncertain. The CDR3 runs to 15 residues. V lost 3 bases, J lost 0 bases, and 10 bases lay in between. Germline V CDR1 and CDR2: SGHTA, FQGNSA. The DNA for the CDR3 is TGTGCCAGCAGCTTGTGGCTAGAGAGCACAGATACGCAGTATTTT. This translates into CASSLWLESTDTQYF.

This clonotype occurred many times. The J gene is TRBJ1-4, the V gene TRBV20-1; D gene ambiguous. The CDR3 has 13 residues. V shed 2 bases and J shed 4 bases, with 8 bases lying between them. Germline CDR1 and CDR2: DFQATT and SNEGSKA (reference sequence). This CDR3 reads CSARPRINEKLFF. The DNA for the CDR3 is TGCAGTGCTAGACCAAGAATTAATGAAAAACTGTTTTTT.

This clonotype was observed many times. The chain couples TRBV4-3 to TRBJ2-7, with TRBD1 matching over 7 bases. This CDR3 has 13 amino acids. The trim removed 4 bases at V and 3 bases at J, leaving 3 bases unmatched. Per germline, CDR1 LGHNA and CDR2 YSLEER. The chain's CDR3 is CASSPWTGYEQYF. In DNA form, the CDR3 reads TGCGCCAGCAGCCCATGGACAGGCTACGAGCAGTACTTC.

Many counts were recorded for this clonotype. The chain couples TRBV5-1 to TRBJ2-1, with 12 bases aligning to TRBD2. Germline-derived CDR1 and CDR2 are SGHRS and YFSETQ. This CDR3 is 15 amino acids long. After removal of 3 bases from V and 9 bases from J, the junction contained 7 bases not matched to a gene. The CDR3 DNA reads TGCGCCAGCAGCTCCGGACTAGCGGGGCTGGGTGAGCAGTTCTTC. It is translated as CASSSGLAGLGEQFF.

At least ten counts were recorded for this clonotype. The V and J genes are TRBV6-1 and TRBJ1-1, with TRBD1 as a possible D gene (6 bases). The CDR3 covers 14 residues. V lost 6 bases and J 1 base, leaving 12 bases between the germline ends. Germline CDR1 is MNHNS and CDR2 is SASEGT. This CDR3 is CASRFGTQNTEAFF. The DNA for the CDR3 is TGTGCCAGCAGATTCGGGACACAGAACACTGAAGCTTTCTTT.

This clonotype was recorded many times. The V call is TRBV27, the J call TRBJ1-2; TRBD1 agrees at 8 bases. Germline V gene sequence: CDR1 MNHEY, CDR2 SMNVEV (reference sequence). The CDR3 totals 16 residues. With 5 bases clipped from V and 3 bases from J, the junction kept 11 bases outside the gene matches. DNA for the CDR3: TGTGCCAGCAGTACCCTCGGACAGGGCTTGTACTATGGCTACACCTTC. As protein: CASSTLGQGLYYGYTF.

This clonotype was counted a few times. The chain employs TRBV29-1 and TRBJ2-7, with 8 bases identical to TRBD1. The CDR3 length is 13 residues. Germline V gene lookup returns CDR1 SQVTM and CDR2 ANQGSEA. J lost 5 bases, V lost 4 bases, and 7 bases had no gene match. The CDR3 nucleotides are TGCAGCGTTGGACGGGACAGGCCCCACGAGCAGTACTTC. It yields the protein CSVGRDRPHEQYF.

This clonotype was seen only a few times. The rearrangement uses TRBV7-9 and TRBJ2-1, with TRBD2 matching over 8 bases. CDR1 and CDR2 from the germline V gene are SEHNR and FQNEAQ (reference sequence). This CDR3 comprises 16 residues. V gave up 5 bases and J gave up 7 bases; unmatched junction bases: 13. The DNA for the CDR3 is TGTGCCAGCAGCCCCGGGACGGGGGGGGCGTGGAATGAGCAGTTCTTC. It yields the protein CASSPGTGGAWNEQFF. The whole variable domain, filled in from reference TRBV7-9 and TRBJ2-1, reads DTGVSQNPRHKITKRGQNVTFRCDPISEHNRLYWYRQTLGQGPEFLTYFQNEAQLEKSRLLSDRFSAERPKGSFSTLEIQRTEQGDSAMYLCASSPGTGGAWNEQFFGPGTRLTVL.

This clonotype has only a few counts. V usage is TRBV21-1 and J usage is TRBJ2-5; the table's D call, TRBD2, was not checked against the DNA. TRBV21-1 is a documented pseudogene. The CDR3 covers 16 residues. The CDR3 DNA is TGTGCCAGCAGCAAAGTGAAAGGGGACTGTAGAGAGACCCAGTACTTC. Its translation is CASSKVKGDCRETQYF.

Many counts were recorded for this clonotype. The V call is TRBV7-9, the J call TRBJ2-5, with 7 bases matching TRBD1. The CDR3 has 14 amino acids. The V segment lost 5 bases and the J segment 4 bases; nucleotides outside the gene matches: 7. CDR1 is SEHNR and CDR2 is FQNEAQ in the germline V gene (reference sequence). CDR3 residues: CASSPMRTGETQYF. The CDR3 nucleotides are TGTGCCAGCAGCCCCATGAGGACAGGAGAGACCCAGTACTTC.